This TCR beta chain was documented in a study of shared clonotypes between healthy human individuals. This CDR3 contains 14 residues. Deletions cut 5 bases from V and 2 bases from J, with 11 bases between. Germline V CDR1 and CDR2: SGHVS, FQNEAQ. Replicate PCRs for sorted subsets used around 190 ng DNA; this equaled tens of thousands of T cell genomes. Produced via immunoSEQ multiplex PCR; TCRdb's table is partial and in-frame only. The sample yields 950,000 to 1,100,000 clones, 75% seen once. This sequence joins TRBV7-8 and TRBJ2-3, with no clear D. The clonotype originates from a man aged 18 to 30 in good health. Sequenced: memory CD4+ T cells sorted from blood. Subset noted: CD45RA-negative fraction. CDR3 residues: CASSPWASTDTQYF. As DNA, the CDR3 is TGTGCCAGCAGCCCGTGGGCCTCCACAGATACGCAGTATTTT.